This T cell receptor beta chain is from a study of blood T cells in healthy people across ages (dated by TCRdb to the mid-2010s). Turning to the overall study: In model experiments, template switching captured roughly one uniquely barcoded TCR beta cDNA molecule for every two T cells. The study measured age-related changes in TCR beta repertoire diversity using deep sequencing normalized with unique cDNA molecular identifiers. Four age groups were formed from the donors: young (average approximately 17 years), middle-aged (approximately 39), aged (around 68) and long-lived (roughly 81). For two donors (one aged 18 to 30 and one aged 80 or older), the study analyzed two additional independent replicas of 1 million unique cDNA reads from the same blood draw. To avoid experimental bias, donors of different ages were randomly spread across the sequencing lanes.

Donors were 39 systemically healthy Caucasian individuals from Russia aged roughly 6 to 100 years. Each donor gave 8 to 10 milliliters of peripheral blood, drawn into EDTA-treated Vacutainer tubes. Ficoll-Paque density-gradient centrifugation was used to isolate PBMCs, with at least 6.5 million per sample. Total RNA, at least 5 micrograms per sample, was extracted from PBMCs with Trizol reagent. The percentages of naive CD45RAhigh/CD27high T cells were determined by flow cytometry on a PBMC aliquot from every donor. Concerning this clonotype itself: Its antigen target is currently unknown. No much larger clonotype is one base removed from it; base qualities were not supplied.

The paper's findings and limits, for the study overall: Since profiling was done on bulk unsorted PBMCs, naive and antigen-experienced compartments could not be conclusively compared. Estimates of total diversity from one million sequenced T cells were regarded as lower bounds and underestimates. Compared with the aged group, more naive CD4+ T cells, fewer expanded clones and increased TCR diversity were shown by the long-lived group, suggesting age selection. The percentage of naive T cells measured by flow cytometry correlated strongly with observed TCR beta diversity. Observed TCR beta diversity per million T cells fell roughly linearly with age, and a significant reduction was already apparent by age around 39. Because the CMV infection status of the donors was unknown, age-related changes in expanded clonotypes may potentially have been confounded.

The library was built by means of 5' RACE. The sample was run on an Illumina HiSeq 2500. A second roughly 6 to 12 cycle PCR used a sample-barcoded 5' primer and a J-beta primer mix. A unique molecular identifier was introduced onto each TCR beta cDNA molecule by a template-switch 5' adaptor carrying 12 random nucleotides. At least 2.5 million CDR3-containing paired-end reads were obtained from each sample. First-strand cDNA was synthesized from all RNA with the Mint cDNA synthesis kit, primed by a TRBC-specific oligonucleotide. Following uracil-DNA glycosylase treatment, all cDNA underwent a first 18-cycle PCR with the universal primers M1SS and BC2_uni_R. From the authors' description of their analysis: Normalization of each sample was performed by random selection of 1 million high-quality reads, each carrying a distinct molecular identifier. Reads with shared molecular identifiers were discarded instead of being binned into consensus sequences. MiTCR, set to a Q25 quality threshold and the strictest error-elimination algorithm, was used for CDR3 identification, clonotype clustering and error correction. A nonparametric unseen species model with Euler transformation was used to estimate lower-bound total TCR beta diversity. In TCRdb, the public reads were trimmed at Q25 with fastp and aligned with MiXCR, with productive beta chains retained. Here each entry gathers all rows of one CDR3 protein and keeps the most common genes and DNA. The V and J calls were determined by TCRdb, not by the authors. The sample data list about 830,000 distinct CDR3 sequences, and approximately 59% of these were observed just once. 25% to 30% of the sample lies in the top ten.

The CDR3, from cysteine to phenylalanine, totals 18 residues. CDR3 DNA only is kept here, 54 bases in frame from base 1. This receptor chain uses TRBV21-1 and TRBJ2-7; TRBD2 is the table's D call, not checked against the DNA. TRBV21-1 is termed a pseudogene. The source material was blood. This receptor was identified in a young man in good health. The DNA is TGTGCCAGCAGCAAAGGTTCTAGCGGGGGGACCCATGCCTACGAGCAGTACTTC. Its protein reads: CASSKGSSGGTHAYEQYF.